The 32 T cell receptor beta chains presented below share a single source sample, sequenced in a study of cytomegalovirus exposure and HLA in healthy donors. Use of 60 Vbeta and 13 Jbeta primers characterized the PCR. Produced via immunoSEQ multiplex PCR; TCRdb's table is partial and in-frame only. The table lists around 110,000 clones, over 75% of them singletons. The sequencing input was PBMCs. The receptor set was obtained from a man aged 30 to 39 in good health and CMV-seronegative.

This rearrangement joins TRBV19 to TRBJ2-3; 9 bases match TRBD2. Looked up from germline, CDR1 is LNHDA and CDR2 is SQIVND (reference sequence). The CDR3 sequence is 20 residues long. V dropped 5 bases and J dropped 0; count of bases not matched to a gene: 18. DNA for the CDR3: TGTGCCAGTAGTCCACGGGCTAGCGGGGTGAGAATTGAGAGCACAGATACGCAGTATTTT. It encodes CASSPRASGVRIESTDTQYF. Using reference TRBV19 and TRBJ2-3 for the parts outside the CDR3, the full variable domain is DGGITQSPKYLFRKEGQNVTLSCEQNLNHDAMYWYRQDPGQGLRLIYYSQIVNDFQKGDIAEGYSVSREKKESFPLTVTSAQKNPTAFYLCASSPRASGVRIESTDTQYFGPGTRLTVL.

This chain connects TRBV7-9 to TRBJ2-1; D remains unclear. The CDR3 sequence is 11 residues long. V was pared by 2 bases and J by 9 bases, with 5 bases between. Germline CDR1 is SEHNR and CDR2 is FQNEAQ (reference sequence). CDR3 sequence: CASSLSGEQFF. The CDR3 bases are TGTGCCAGCAGCTTATCCGGTGAGCAGTTCTTC.

The J gene is TRBJ1-5, the V gene TRBV28; 7 bases map to TRBD1. The germline CDR1 and CDR2 sequences are MDHEN and SYDVKM. The V gene end was trimmed by 5 bases and the J gene end by 4 bases; junction bases not matched to a gene: 11. This CDR3 has 16 amino acids. The CDR3 nucleotides read TGTGCCAGCAGTCCCGGGACAGTGGTGGGAAATCAGCCCCAGCATTTT. It specifies CASSPGTVVGNQPQHF. The entire variable domain, with the rest obtained from reference TRBV28 and TRBJ1-5, is as follows: DVKVTQSSRYLVKRTGEKVFLECVQDMDHENMFWYRQDPGLGLRLIYFSYDVKMKEKGDIPEGYSVSREKKERFSLILESASTNQTSMYLCASSPGTVVGNQPQHFGDGTRLSIL.

This rearrangement joins TRBV29-1 to TRBJ2-7, with TRBD1 matching over 7 bases. Germline CDR1 is SQVTM and CDR2 is ANQGSEA. The J segment lost 1 base and the V segment lost 4 bases, leaving 4 bases of the junction unmatched. The CDR3 has 13 residues. CDR3 DNA: TGCAGCGTTGTGACAGGGATATCCTACGAGCAGTACTTC. As protein: CSVVTGISYEQYF.

The chain joins TRBV5-1 to TRBJ2-6; 7 nucleotides agree with TRBD1. Germline CDR1 reads SGHRS; CDR2 reads YFSETQ. This CDR3 has 15 amino acids. The V segment lost 4 bases and the J segment 2 bases; nucleotides outside the gene matches: 3. CDR3 sequence reads: CASSGTGAGANVLTF. Written as DNA, the CDR3 is TGCGCCAGCAGCGGAACAGGGGCTGGGGCCAACGTCCTGACTTTC.

In its sample, this clone was seen a few times. This chain uses TRBV19 with TRBJ2-3; 11 bases line up with TRBD2. CDR3 length equals 13 residues. The germline V gene has CDR1 LNHDA and CDR2 SQIVND (reference sequence). V gave up 6 bases and J gave up 8 bases; unmatched junction bases: 4. The CDR3 bases are TGTGCCAGTAGGTTAGCGGGGGGGAGTACGCAGTATTTT. Encoded protein: CASRLAGGSTQYF. Full variable domain (rest looked up from reference TRBV19 and TRBJ2-3): DGGITQSPKYLFRKEGQNVTLSCEQNLNHDAMYWYRQDPGQGLRLIYYSQIVNDFQKGDIAEGYSVSREKKESFPLTVTSAQKNPTAFYLCASRLAGGSTQYFGPGTRLTVL.

The rearrangement joins TRBV28 to TRBJ2-1; TRBD1 matches at 7 bases. This CDR3 contains 12 residues. The trim removed 9 bases at V and 9 bases at J, leaving 8 bases unmatched. Germline V gives CDR1 MDHEN, CDR2 SYDVKM. The CDR3 region is CASKQGSSEQFF. Written as DNA, the CDR3 is TGTGCCAGTAAACAGGGGAGTAGTGAGCAGTTCTTC.

This chain links TRBV28 with TRBJ1-2, with TRBD1 identical over 7 bases. The CDR3 covers 14 residues. Germline assignment: CDR1 MDHEN and CDR2 SYDVKM. J gave up 7 bases and V 3 bases, and 8 bases lay outside the gene matches. The CDR3 loop is CASSFLRGHSGYTF. The CDR3 DNA is TGTGCCAGCAGTTTCTTGAGGGGGCATAGTGGCTACACCTTC.

This clone was observed a few times. This chain links TRBV6-7 with TRBJ2-7; no clear D gene. TRBV6-7 is an ORF; its function is uncertain. The CDR3 consists of 15 residues. V lost 5 bases, J lost 1 base, and 15 bases lay in between. CDR3 in amino acids: CASSHGAAHSYEQYF. The CDR3 coding sequence is TGTGCCAGCAGTCACGGTGCGGCGCATTCCTACGAGCAGTACTTC.

This clone was detected only a few times. The chain combines TRBV7-9 with TRBJ1-1, with 8 bases aligning to TRBD1. CDR3 length: 14 residues. Trimming took 1 base from V and 7 from J; bases not matched to a gene: 5. In germline, CDR1 is SEHNR, CDR2 FQNEAQ (reference sequence). The CDR3 DNA reads TGTGCCAGCAGCTTAGAAGGACAGGGAGGTGAAGCTTTCTTT. Translating gives CASSLEGQGGEAFF.

This sequence joins TRBV29-1 and TRBJ2-7; tentatively, D is TRBD1 (5 bases). Germline loops: CDR1 SQVTM, CDR2 ANQGSEA. The V end was cut by 1 base, the J end by 2 bases, with 6 bases between. CDR3 length: 12 residues. The CDR3 region has the DNA TGCAGCGTTGAAGGCAGGGCCTACGAGCAGTACTTC. Translating it yields CSVEGRAYEQYF.

The genes are TRBV5-1 and TRBJ1-1; 8 bases map to TRBD1. Germline V gene data show CDR1 as SGHRS and CDR2 as YFSETQ. J gave up 3 bases and V 2 bases, and 9 bases lay outside the gene matches. The CDR3 is 16 residues long. CDR3: CASSFSPTGADTEAFF. The CDR3 DNA sequence: TGCGCCAGCAGCTTCTCTCCGACAGGGGCGGACACTGAAGCTTTCTTT.

J is TRBJ2-1 and V is TRBV4-1, with D possibly TRBD2 on 5 matching bases. CDR3 size: 16 residues. Looked up from germline, CDR1 is MGHRA and CDR2 is YSYEKL. Trimming took 1 base from V and 0 from J, leaving 10 bases between them. This CDR3 reads CASSQGWAGSYNEQFF. The CDR3 nucleotides are TGCGCCAGCAGCCAAGGATGGGCGGGCTCCTACAATGAGCAGTTCTTC.

This clone occurred once. The gene calls are TRBV28 and TRBJ2-5; TRBD1 matches at 8 bases. Trimming removed 6 bases from V and 0 bases from J; junction bases left unmatched: 12. This CDR3 has 17 residues. CDR1 and CDR2 (germline): MDHEN, SYDVKM. CDR3 nucleotide sequence: TGTGCCAGCAGGTACAGGGGGAGACTGGGGTACCAAGAGACCCAGTACTTC. Translation: CASRYRGRLGYQETQYF.

The chain links TRBV28 to TRBJ1-2, with TRBD1 identical over 7 bases. V gave up 4 bases and J gave up 6 bases; unmatched junction bases: 11. This CDR3 has 15 residues. CDR1 and CDR2 from the germline V gene are MDHEN and SYDVKM. As DNA, the CDR3 is TGTGCCAGCAGTTCGCCCAGGGGGGACGGGGATGGCTACACCTTC. Translating it yields CASSSPRGDGDGYTF.

This clone was seen only a few times. The rearrangement links TRBV6-4 to TRBJ2-1; 11 positions match TRBD2. V shed 5 bases and J 7 bases; nucleotides not matched to a gene: 7. Germline CDR1 is MRHNA and CDR2 is SNTAGT. The CDR3 contains 15 residues. As DNA, the CDR3 is TGTGCCAGCAGTCCCACTAGCGGGGGTGGGAATGAGCAGTTCTTC. Translated, it gives CASSPTSGGGNEQFF.

The J gene is TRBJ2-2, the V gene TRBV2; TRBD1 agrees at 8 bases. V lost 4 bases and J lost 3; bases outside the gene matches: 4. This CDR3 has 15 amino acids. CDR1 SNHLY and CDR2 FYNNEI come from the germline V gene. The CDR3 nucleotides read TGTGCCAGCAGTGCTGACAGGGGAGACACCGGGGAGCTGTTTTTT. This sequence encodes CASSADRGDTGELFF.

The rearrangement links TRBV7-9 to TRBJ1-5; no reliable D call. Trimming took off 10 bases at V and 9 bases at J, with 16 bases between the two ends. The CDR3 contains 12 residues. The germline V gene encodes CDR1 SEHNR and CDR2 FQNEAQ (reference sequence). The CDR3 bases are TGTGCCACGGAGGCCGAAATCGGGCCCCAGCATTTT. This sequence encodes CATEAEIGPQHF. The complete variable domain, with remaining parts taken from reference TRBV7-9 and TRBJ1-5, reads DTGVSQNPRHKITKRGQNVTFRCDPISEHNRLYWYRQTLGQGPEFLTYFQNEAQLEKSRLLSDRFSAERPKGSFSTLEIQRTEQGDSAMYLCATEAEIGPQHFGDGTRLSIL.

This chain uses TRBV7-9 with TRBJ1-5; D is undetermined. V shed 8 bases and J shed 2 bases, with 7 bases lying between them. Germline values: CDR1 SEHNR, CDR2 FQNEAQ (reference sequence). The CDR3 has 12 residues. The CDR3 sequence is CASGRGNQPQHF. CDR3 coding DNA: TGTGCCAGCGGGAGGGGCAATCAGCCCCAGCATTTT.

The chain links TRBV25-1 to TRBJ2-5; possibly TRBD1 for D (6 bases). V lost 4 bases and J 1 base, leaving 7 bases between the germline ends. Germline V gives CDR1 MGHDK, CDR2 SYGVNS. This CDR3 has 13 residues. CDR3 sequence: CASSADSQETQYF. CDR3 coding DNA: TGTGCCAGCAGTGCGGACAGCCAAGAGACCCAGTACTTC.

The chain uses TRBV5-6 and TRBJ2-6; the match to TRBD2 covers 10 bases. Germline trimming cut 3 bases from V and 0 bases from J; bases unmatched to any gene: 0. Germline loops: CDR1 SGHDT, CDR2 YYEEEE. The CDR3 extends over 16 amino acids. In DNA, the CDR3 is TGTGCCAGCAGCTGGACTAGCGGCTCTGGGGCCAACGTCCTGACTTTC. Translated, it gives CASSWTSGSGANVLTF.

CDR3 nucleotide sequence: TGTGCCAGCAGCTTCCTGGGGACAGGGGGCGACGAGCAGTACTTC. It codes for CASSFLGTGGDEQYF. The rearrangement links TRBV7-8 to TRBJ2-7, with TRBD1 matching over 12 bases. The CDR3 is made up of 15 amino acids. V lost 3 bases and J lost 5; bases outside the gene matches: 5. Germline V gives CDR1 SGHVS, CDR2 FQNEAQ.

The chain links TRBV2 to TRBJ2-7, with D perhaps TRBD2 (7 bases). V was shortened by 3 bases and J by 4 bases, with 19 bases between the two germline ends. There are 16 residues in the CDR3. Looked up from germline, CDR1 is SNHLY and CDR2 is FYNNEI. The CDR3 loop reads CASSDGGRRLPYEQYF. DNA for the CDR3: TGTGCCAGCAGTGACGGGGGGCGCAGACTACCTTACGAGCAGTACTTC. Full variable domain (rest looked up from reference TRBV2 and TRBJ2-7): EPEVTQTPSHQVTQMGQEVILRCVPISNHLYFYWYRQILGQKVEFLVSFYNNEISEKSEIFDDQFSVERPDGSNFTLKIRSTKLEDSAMYFCASSDGGRRLPYEQYFGPGTRLTVT.

This clone has a handful of counts. The rearrangement uses TRBV25-1 and TRBJ1-2, with D possibly being TRBD1 (6 bases). The CDR3 has 15 amino acids. V lost 2 bases and J 2 bases, leaving 12 bases between the germline ends. The germline V gene encodes CDR1 MGHDK and CDR2 SYGVNS. CDR3 loop: CASSERTGINYGYTF. The CDR3 coding sequence is TGTGCCAGCAGTGAAAGAACAGGGATCAACTATGGCTACACCTTC.

The chain links TRBV19 to TRBJ1-1; unclear D gene. Germline assignment: CDR1 LNHDA and CDR2 SQIVND (reference sequence). V was shortened by 3 bases and J by 1 base, with 9 bases between the two germline ends. The CDR3 contains 14 residues. The CDR3 region is CASSMWAPNTEAFF. CDR3 DNA: TGTGCCAGTAGTATGTGGGCTCCGAACACTGAAGCTTTCTTT.

This chain uses TRBV10-1 with TRBJ1-1; TRBD1 might be the D (5 bases). Trimming stripped 6 bases from V and 3 bases from J, with 8 bases between. Germline CDR1 reads WNHNN; CDR2 reads SYGVQD (reference sequence). The CDR3 is 12 amino acids. The CDR3 region is CASSRGDTEAFF. Written as DNA, the CDR3 is TGCGCCAGCAGCCGGGGGGACACTGAAGCTTTCTTT.

The chain couples TRBV10-3 to TRBJ2-1; TRBD2 matches at 13 bases. The CDR3 length is 17 residues. V lost 7 bases and J lost 7; bases outside the gene matches: 13. CDR1 is ENHRY, CDR2 SYGVKD, per germline. CDR3 residues: CAITIPGTSGVRNEQFF. In DNA, the CDR3 is TGTGCCATCACTATACCCGGGACTAGCGGGGTAAGAAATGAGCAGTTCTTC.

This sequence joins TRBV7-8 and TRBJ1-6; TRBD1 matches 8 bases. Germline CDR1 and CDR2: SGHVS and FQNEAQ. Trimming took 2 bases from V and 7 from J; bases not matched to a gene: 25. The CDR3 length is 22 residues. DNA of the CDR3: TGTGCCAGCAGCTTAAGAGATGGGGGAAGGACAGGGAGGGTGGTGGGGAATTCACCCCTCCACTTT. The encoded protein is CASSLRDGGRTGRVVGNSPLHF. The variable domain in full, completed from reference TRBV7-8 and TRBJ1-6, reads GAGVSQSPRYKVAKRGQDVALRCDPISGHVSLFWYQQALGQGPEFLTYFQNEAQLDKSGLPSDRFFAERPEGSVSTLKIQRTQQEDSAVYLCASSLRDGGRTGRVVGNSPLHFGNGTRLTVT.

This clone came up once. This rearrangement joins TRBV6-5 to TRBJ2-2; TRBD2 might be the D (6 bases). The V gene lost 9 bases and the J gene lost 7 bases, with 18 bases spanning the gap. Germline CDR1 and CDR2: MNHEY and SVGAGI. This CDR3 has 14 residues. The CDR3 DNA sequence: TGTGCCAGTCAAGGGAGGAGGTCACGCGGGGAGCTGTTTTTT. It translates to CASQGRRSRGELFF.

The rearrangement joins TRBV11-2 to TRBJ1-1; D may be TRBD1 (5 bases). In germline, CDR1 is SGHAT, CDR2 FQNNGV. The CDR3 sequence is 16 residues long. Between the trimmed V and J ends, which lost 4 bases and 1 base, there was a span of 16 bases. This CDR3 reads CASSYGRGTENTEAFF. The CDR3 DNA follows: TGTGCCAGCAGCTATGGCCGCGGGACGGAGAACACTGAAGCTTTCTTT.

The chain combines TRBV5-1 with TRBJ2-1; no firm D call. CDR1 is SGHRS, CDR2 YFSETQ, per germline. V shed 4 bases and J shed 2 bases, with 16 bases lying between them. This CDR3 contains 16 residues. The CDR3 loop is CASSGRLRGPYNEQFF. The CDR3 region has the DNA TGCGCCAGCAGCGGAAGACTCCGCGGCCCCTACAATGAGCAGTTCTTC.

V is TRBV5-8 and J is TRBJ1-5; 8 bases match TRBD1. This CDR3 region has 14 residues. V lost 4 bases to trimming and J lost 7 bases; unmatched junction nucleotides: 7. CDR1 and CDR2 (germline): SGHTS, YDEGEE. Here the CDR3 DNA reads TGTGCCAGCAGCGACGGACAGGGCGGCCAGCCCCAGCATTTT. Residues: CASSDGQGGQPQHF.